This TCR beta chain was sequenced in a study of control samples from healthy donors and cancer patients. CDR1 and CDR2 (germline): LGHNA, YNFKEQ. The CDR3 covers 13 residues. Trimming pared 2 bases from V and 4 bases from J, leaving 9 bases between. Assay: immunoSEQ multiplex PCR; the TCRdb copy retains only in-frame clones and omits some. The table has 140,000 to 150,000 clones, roughly 93% seen once. V gene TRBV4-2 combines with J gene TRBJ2-7; D might be TRBD1 (6 bases). The material sequenced was blood. This sequence originates from a man younger than 35 in good health. The chain's CDR3 is CASSQQQGYEQYF. CDR3 coding DNA: TGTGCCAGCAGCCAACAACAGGGATACGAGCAGTACTTC.